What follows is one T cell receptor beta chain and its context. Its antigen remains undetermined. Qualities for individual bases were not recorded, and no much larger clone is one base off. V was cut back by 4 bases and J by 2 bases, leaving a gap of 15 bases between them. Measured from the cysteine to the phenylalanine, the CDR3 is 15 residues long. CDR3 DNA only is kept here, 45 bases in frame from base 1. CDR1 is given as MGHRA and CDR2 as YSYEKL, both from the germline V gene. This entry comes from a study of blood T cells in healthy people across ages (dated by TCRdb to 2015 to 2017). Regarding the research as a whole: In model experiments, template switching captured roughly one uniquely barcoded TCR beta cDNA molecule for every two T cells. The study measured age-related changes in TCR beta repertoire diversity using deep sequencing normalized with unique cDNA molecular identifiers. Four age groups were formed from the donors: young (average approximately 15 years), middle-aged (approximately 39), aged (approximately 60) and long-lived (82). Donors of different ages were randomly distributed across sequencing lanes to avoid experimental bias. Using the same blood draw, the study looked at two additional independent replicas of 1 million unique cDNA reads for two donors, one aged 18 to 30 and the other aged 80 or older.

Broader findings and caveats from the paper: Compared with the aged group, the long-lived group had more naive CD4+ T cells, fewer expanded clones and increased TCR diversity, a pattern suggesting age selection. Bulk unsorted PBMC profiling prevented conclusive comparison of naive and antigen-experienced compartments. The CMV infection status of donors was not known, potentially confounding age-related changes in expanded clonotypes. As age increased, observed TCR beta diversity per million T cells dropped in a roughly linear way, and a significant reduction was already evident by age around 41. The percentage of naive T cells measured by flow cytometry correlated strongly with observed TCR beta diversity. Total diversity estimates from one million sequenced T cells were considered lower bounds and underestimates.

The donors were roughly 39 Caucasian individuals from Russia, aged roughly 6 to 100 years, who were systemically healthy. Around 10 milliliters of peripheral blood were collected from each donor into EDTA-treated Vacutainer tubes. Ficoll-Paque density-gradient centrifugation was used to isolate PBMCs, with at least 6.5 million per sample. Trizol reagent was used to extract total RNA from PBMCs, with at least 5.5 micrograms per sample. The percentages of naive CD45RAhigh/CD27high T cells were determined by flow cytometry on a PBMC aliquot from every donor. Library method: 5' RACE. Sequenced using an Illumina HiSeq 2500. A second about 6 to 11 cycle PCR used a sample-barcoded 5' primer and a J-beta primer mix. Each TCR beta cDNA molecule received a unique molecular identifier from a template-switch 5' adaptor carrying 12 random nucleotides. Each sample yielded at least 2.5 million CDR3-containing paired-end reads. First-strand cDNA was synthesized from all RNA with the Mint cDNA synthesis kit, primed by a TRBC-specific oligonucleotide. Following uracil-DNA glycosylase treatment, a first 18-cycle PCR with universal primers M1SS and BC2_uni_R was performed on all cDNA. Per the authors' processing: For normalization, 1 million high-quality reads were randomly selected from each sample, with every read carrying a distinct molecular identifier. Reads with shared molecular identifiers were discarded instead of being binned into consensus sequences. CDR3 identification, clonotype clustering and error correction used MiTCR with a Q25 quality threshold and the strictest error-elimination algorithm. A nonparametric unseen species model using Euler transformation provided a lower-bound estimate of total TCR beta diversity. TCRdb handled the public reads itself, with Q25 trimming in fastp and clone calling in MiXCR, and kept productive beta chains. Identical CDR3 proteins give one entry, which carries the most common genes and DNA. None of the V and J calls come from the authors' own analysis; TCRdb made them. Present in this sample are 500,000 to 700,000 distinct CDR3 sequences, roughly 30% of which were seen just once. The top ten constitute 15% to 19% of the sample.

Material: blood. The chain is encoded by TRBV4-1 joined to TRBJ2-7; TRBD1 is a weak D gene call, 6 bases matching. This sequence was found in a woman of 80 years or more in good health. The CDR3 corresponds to CASSPQGRPTYEQYF. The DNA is TGCGCCAGCAGCCCCCAGGGGCGCCCGACCTACGAGCAGTACTTC.